The 11 T cell receptor beta chains given below trace back to one sample, sequenced in a study of glioma-infiltrating T cells after dendritic cell vaccination. The protocol was immunoSEQ multiplex PCR, while the TCRdb copy is restricted to in-frame clones and leaves out a portion. The data contain around 58,000 clones, roughly four fifths of them seen just once; the ten biggest clones take up about 10%. Sequencing was performed on blood, taken before dendritic cell vaccination. All receptors come from a human donor with glioblastoma.

The chain combines TRBV18 with TRBJ2-3, with TRBD2 matching over 8 bases. Germline CDR1 is KGHSH and CDR2 is LQKENI. CDR3 size: 16 residues. The junction had 14 bases not matched to a gene; V was cut back by 5 bases and J by 7 bases. CDR3 residues: CASSAGLSGGRYTQYF. CDR3 DNA: TGTGCCAGCTCAGCCGGGCTGAGCGGGGGTCGTTATACGCAGTATTTT.

The rearrangement joins TRBV2 to TRBJ2-3; 9 bases align to TRBD2. Germline V gives CDR1 SNHLY, CDR2 FYNNEI. This CDR3 has 20 residues. Trimming removed 0 bases from V and 5 bases from J; junction bases left unmatched: 18. In DNA form, the CDR3 reads TGTGCCAGCAGTGAAGCTACCGCGGGGGGGCTCGGTCCATTTCGAGATACGCAGTATTTT. Translated: CASSEATAGGLGPFRDTQYF.

This clone has ten or more counts. The rearrangement uses TRBV11-2 and TRBJ1-6; 9 bases map to TRBD1. Losses at the gene ends were 5 bases for V and 10 bases for J; bases not matched to a gene: 15. The germline CDR1 and CDR2 sequences are SGHAT and FQNNGV. This CDR3 is built from 17 residues. CDR3 nucleotides: TGTGCCAGCAGCAACAACTCGCCGGGACAGGGAGGGTCACCCCTCCACTTT. Protein product: CASSNNSPGQGGSPLHF.

The CDR3 coding sequence is TGTGCCAGCTCACTACTATTGAACACTGAAGCTTTCTTT. It encodes CASSLLLNTEAFF. V usage is TRBV18 and J usage is TRBJ1-1; no reliable D call. V lost 4 bases and J lost 0, with 6 bases in between. CDR3 length: 13 residues. Germline CDR1 is KGHSH and CDR2 is LQKENI.

The V call is TRBV15, the J call TRBJ2-2; TRBD2 matches 11 bases. The CDR3 has 18 residues. With 5 bases clipped from V and 2 bases from J, the junction kept 10 bases outside the gene matches. The germline gives CDR1 LNHNV, CDR2 YYDKDF (reference sequence). Here the CDR3 DNA reads TGTGCCACCAGCTCCCTCGGACTAGCGGGCGAAAACACCGGGGAGCTGTTTTTT. Amino acids: CATSSLGLAGENTGELFF.

This clone was found once. This sequence joins TRBV10-3 and TRBJ1-2; D possibly corresponds to TRBD1 (5 bases). CDR3 length equals 13 residues. Germline CDR1 is ENHRY and CDR2 is SYGVKD. Trimming took 4 bases from V and 4 from J, leaving 10 bases between them. CDR3 region: CAISAGTGYGYTF. Here the CDR3 DNA reads TGTGCCATCAGTGCCGGGACTGGCTATGGCTACACCTTC.

The chain is built from TRBV28 and TRBJ2-7; 8 bases align to TRBD1. This CDR3 spans 13 amino acids. After removal of 8 bases from V and 3 bases from J, the junction contained 6 bases not matched to a gene. CDR1 is MDHEN and CDR2 is SYDVKM in the germline V gene. CDR3 coding DNA: TGTGCCAGCCAGACAGGGGCCCTCTACGAGCAGTACTTC. Amino acids: CASQTGALYEQYF.

The chain couples TRBV2 to TRBJ2-1; 14 bases agree with TRBD2. Germline assignment: CDR1 SNHLY and CDR2 FYNNEI. V lost 6 bases to trimming and J lost 13 bases; unmatched junction nucleotides: 11. This CDR3 is built from 15 residues. The CDR3 here is CASREGTSGGQIQFF. Here the CDR3 DNA reads TGTGCCAGCAGGGAGGGGACTAGCGGGGGCCAGATACAGTTCTTC.

CDR3 region: CASSLARFVGVRTSRQETQYF. For the CDR3, the DNA is TGTGCCAGCAGCTTAGCGCGGTTCGTAGGGGTTCGCACGTCCCGCCAAGAGACCCAGTACTTC. The chain is built from TRBV7-8 and TRBJ2-5; tentative D call: TRBD1 (5 bases). From germline, CDR1 is SGHVS and CDR2 FQNEAQ. This CDR3 is 21 amino acids long. With 0 bases removed from V and 1 base from J, the gap between germline ends came to 27 bases.

V gene TRBV6-4 combines with J gene TRBJ2-7, with no clear D. The CDR3 loop spans 13 amino acids. From germline, CDR1 is MRHNA and CDR2 SNTAGT. V was pared by 6 bases and J by 2 bases, with 11 bases between. CDR3 residues: CASRRQGAYEQYF. The CDR3 DNA reads as TGTGCCAGCAGGAGGCAAGGAGCCTACGAGCAGTACTTC.

This rearrangement joins TRBV23-1 to TRBJ1-1; D possibly corresponds to TRBD1 (5 bases). TRBV23-1 is identified as an open reading frame with a role that is uncertain. The length of the CDR3 is 21 residues. The germline V and J ends were trimmed by 7 bases and 0 bases, with 33 bases remaining between them. In DNA, the CDR3 is TGCGCCAGCATCCATAGTCACAGGAGGGCGAAGGTCGAATTCGTGAACACTGAAGCTTTCTTT. This codes for CASIHSHRRAKVEFVNTEAFF.